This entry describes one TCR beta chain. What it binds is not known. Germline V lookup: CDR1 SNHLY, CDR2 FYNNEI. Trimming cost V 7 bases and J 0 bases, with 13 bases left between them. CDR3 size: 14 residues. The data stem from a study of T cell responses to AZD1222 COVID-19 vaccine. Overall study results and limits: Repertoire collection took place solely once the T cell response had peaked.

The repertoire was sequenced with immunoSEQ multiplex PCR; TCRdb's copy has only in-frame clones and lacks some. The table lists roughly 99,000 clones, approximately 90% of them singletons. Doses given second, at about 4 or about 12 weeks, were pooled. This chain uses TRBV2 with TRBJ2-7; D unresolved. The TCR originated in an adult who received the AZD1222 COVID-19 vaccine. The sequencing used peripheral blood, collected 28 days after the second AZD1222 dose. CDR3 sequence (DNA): TGTGCCAGCACTGGACGGCCGAGCTCCTACGAGCAGTACTTC. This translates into CASTGRPSSYEQYF.